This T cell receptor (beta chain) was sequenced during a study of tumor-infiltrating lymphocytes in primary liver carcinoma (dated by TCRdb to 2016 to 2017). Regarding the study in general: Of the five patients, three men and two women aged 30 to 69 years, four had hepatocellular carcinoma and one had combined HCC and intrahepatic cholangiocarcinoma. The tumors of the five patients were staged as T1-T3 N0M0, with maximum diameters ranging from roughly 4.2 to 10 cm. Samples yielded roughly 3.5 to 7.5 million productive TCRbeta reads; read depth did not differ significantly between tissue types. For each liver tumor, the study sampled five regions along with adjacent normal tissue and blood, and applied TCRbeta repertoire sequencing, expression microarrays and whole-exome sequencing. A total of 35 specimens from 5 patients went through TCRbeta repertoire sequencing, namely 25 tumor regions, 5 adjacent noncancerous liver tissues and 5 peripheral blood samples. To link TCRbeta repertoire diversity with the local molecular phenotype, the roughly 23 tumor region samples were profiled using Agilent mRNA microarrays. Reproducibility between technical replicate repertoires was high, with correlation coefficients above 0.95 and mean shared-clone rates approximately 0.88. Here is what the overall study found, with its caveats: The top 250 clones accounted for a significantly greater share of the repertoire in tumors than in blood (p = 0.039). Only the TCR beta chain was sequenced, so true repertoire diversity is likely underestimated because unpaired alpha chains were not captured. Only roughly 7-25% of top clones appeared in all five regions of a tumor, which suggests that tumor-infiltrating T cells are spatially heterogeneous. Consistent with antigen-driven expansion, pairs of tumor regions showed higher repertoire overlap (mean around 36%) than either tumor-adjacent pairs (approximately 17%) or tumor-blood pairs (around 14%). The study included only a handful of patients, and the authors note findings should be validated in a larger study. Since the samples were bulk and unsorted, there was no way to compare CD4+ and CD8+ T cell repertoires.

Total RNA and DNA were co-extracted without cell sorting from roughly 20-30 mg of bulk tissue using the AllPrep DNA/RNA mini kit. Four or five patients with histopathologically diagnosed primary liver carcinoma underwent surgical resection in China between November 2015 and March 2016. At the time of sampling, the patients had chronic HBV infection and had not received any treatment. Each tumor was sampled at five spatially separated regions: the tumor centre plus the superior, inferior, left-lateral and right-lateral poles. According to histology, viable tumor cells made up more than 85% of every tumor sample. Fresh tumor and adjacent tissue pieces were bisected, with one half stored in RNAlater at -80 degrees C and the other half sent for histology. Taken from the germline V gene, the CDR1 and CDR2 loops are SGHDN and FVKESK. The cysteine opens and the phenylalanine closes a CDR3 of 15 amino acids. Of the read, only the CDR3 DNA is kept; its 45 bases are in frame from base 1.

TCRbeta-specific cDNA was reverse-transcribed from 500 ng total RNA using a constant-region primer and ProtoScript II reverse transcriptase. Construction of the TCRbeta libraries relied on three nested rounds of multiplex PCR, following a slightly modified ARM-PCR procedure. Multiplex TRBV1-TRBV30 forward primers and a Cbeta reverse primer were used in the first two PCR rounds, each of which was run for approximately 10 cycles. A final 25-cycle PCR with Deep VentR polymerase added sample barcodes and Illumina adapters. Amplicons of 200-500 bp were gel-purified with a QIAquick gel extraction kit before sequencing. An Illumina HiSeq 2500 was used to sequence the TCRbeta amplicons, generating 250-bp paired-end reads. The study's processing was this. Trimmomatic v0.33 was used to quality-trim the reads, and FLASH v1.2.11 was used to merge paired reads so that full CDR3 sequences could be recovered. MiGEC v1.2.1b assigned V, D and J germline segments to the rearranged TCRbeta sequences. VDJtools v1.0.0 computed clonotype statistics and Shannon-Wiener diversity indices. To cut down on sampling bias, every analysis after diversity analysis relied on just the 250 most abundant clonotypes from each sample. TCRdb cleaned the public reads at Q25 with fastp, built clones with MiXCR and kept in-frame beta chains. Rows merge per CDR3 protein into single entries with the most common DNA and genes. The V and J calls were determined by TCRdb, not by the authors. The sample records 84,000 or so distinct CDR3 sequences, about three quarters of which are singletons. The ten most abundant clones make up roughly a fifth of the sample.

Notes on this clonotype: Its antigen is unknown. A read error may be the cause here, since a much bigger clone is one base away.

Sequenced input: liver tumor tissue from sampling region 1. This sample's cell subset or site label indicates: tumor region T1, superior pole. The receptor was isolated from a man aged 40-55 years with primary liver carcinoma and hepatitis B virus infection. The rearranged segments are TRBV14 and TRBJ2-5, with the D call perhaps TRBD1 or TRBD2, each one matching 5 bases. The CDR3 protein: CANSLDPGPQETQYF. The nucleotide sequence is TGTGCCAACAGCCTAGACCCGGGACCCCAAGAGACCCAGTACTTC.